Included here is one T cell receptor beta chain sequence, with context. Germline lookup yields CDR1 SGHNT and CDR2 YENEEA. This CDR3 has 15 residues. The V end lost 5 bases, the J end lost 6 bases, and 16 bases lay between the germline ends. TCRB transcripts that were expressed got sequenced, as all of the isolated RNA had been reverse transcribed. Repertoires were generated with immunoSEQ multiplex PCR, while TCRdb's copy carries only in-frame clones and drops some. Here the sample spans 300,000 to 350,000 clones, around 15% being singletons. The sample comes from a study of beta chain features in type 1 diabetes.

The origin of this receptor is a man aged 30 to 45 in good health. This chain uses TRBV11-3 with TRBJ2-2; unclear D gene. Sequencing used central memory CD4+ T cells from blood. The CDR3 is CASSRSHAFSGELFF. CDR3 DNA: TGTGCCAGCAGCCGGTCCCATGCTTTCTCCGGGGAGCTGTTTTTT.